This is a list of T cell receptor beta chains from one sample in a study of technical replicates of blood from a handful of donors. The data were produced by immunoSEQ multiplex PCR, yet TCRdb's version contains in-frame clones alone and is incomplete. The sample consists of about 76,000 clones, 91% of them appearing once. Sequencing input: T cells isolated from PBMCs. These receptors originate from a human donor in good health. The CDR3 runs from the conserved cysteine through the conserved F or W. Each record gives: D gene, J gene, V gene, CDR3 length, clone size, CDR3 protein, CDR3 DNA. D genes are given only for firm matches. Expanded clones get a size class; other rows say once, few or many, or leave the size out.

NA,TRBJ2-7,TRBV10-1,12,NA,CASSESGHEQYF,TGCGCCAGCAGTGAGTCGGGCCACGAGCAGTACTTC
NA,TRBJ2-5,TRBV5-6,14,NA,CASSPAGSPETQYF,TGTGCCAGCAGCCCGGCGGGTAGCCCCGAGACCCAGTACTTC
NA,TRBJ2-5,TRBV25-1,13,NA,CASSVAGKETQYF,TGTGCCAGCAGTGTAGCCGGAAAAGAGACCCAGTACTTC
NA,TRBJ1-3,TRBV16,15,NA,CASSQSRLSGNTIYF,TGTGCCAGCAGCCAAAGTCGACTCTCTGGAAACACCATATATTTT
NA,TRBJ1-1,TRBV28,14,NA,CASVGGGGNTEAFF,TGTGCCAGCGTGGGAGGGGGGGGGAACACTGAAGCTTTCTTT
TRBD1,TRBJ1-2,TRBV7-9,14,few,CASSSGQGAYGYTF,TGTGCCAGCAGCTCGGGACAGGGGGCCTATGGCTACACCTTC
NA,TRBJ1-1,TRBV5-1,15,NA,CASSPPEVLNTEAFF,TGCGCCAGCAGCCCTCCCGAGGTATTGAACACTGAAGCTTTCTTT
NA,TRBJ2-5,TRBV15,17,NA,CATSVRQSNWKGETQYF,TGTGCCACCAGCGTGCGACAGAGCAACTGGAAGGGAGAGACCCAGTACTTC
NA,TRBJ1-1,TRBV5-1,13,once,CASSVGPGAEAFF,TGCGCCAGCAGCGTTGGTCCCGGGGCTGAAGCTTTCTTT
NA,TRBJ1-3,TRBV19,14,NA,CASYTPGTGNTIYF,TGTGCCAGTTACACCCCAGGGACTGGAAACACCATATATTTT
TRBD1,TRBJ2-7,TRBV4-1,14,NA,CASSRQGESYEQYF,TGCGCCAGCAGCCGACAGGGGGAAAGCTACGAGCAGTACTTC
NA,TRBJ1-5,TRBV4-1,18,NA,CASSQVVIGGYSNQPQHF,TGCGCCAGCAGCCAAGTTGTTATCGGGGGGTATAGCAATCAGCCCCAGCATTTT
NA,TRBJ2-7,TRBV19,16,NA,CASSPERRRGPYEQYF,TGTGCCAGTAGTCCCGAGAGAAGGCGGGGGCCCTACGAGCAGTACTTC
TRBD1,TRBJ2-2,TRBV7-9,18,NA,CASSSSAGRQGATGELFF,TGTGCCAGCAGCTCCTCCGCAGGCCGACAGGGAGCAACCGGGGAGCTGTTTTTT
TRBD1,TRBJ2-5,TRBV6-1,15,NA,CASRGLDRAGETQYF,TGTGCCAGCAGGGGATTAGACAGGGCCGGAGAGACCCAGTACTTC
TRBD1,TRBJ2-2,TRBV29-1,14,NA,CSVWTGLDTGELFF,TGCAGCGTCTGGACAGGGTTGGACACCGGGGAGCTGTTTTTT
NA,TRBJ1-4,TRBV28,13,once,CASSPTVNEKLFF,TGTGCCAGCAGTCCGACAGTTAATGAAAAACTGTTTTTT
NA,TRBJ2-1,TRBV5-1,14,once,CASSGLNGMDEQFF,TGCGCCAGCAGCGGTCTAAACGGGATGGATGAGCAGTTCTTC
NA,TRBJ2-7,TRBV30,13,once,CAWSYNPGHEQYF,TGTGCCTGGAGTTACAATCCAGGTCACGAGCAGTACTTC
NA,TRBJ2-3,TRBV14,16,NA,CASSQGAGTSTDTQYF,TGTGCCAGCAGCCAAGGAGCAGGTACTAGCACAGATACGCAGTATTTT
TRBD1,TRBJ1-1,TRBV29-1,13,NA,CSVVRDRLTEAFF,TGCAGCGTTGTCAGGGACAGACTAACTGAAGCTTTCTTT
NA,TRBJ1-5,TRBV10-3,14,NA,CAISEEDSNQPQHF,TGTGCCATCAGTGAGGAGGATAGCAATCAGCCCCAGCATTTT
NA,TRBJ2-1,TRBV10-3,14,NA,CASKRLRADNEQFF,TGTGCCTCAAAGCGGTTGCGAGCCGACAATGAGCAGTTCTTC
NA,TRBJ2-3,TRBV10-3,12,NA,CAISNYGDTQYF,TGTGCCATCAGTAACTATGGGGATACGCAGTATTTT
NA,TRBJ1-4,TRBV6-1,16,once,CASSEAGRGTNEKLFF,TGTGCCAGCAGTGAAGCGGGGCGGGGGACTAATGAAAAACTGTTTTTT
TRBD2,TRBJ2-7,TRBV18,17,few,CASSPRVLAGPSYEQYF,TGTGCCAGCTCACCCAGGGTACTAGCGGGGCCTTCCTACGAGCAGTACTTC
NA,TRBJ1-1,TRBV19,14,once,CASSIEFRGTEAFF,TGTGCCAGTAGTATAGAGTTTAGGGGAACTGAAGCTTTCTTT
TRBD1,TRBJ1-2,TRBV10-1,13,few,CASSEQGAYGYTF,TGCGCCAGCAGTGAACAGGGGGCTTATGGCTACACCTTC
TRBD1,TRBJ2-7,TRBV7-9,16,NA,CASSGLPGQGYYEQYF,TGTGCCAGCAGCGGATTACCGGGACAGGGTTACTACGAGCAGTACTTC
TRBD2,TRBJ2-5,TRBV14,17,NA,CASSQDKASGSKETQYF,TGTGCCAGCAGCCAAGATAAGGCTAGCGGAAGTAAAGAGACCCAGTACTTC
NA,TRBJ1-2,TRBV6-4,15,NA,CASSDYQGSPGGYTF,TGTGCCAGCAGTGACTATCAGGGGAGCCCTGGTGGCTACACCTTC
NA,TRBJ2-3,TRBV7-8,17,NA,CASSLISGSEGTDTQYF,TGTGCCAGCAGCTTAATTTCAGGGTCAGAAGGCACAGATACGCAGTATTTT
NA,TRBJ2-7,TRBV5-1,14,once,CASSLGGEGYEQYF,TGCGCCAGCAGCTTGGGCGGAGAGGGCTACGAGCAGTACTTC
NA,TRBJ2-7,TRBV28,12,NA,CASSLPKYEQYF,TGTGCCAGCAGTTTACCCAAATACGAGCAGTACTTC
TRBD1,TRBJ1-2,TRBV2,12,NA,CASSGPTGSYTF,TGTGCCAGCAGTGGCCCGACAGGGAGCTACACCTTC
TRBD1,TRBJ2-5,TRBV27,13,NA,CASRDRGMETQYF,TGTGCCAGCAGGGACAGGGGGATGGAGACCCAGTACTTC
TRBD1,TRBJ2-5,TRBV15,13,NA,CATGGTGVPTQYF,TGTGCCACCGGCGGGACAGGGGTACCGACCCAGTACTTC
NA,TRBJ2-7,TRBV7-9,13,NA,CASSLDSLGEQYF,TGTGCCAGCAGCTTGGACTCTTTGGGGGAGCAGTACTTC
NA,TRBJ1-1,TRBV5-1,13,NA,CASSAGVNTEAFF,TGCGCCAGCAGCGCGGGTGTGAACACTGAAGCTTTCTTT
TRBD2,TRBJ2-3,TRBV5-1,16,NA,CASSIDSGRAIDTQYF,TGCGCCAGCAGCATAGATAGCGGGAGGGCCATAGATACGCAGTATTTT
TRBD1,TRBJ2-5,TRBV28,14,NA,CASSPQGSQETQYF,TGTGCCAGCAGCCCACAGGGGTCCCAAGAGACCCAGTACTTC
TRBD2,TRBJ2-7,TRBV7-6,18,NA,CASSFQSPVLAGGYEQYF,TGTGCCAGCAGCTTTCAATCACCAGTACTAGCGGGAGGCTACGAGCAGTACTTC
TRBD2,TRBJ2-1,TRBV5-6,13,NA,CASSSPGGNEQFF,TGTGCCAGCAGCTCCCCGGGGGGCAATGAGCAGTTCTTC
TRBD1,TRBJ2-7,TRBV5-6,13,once,CASTGTAHYEQYF,TGTGCCAGCACTGGGACAGCCCACTACGAGCAGTACTTC
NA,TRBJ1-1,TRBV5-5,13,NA,CASSLSPRTEAFF,TGTGCCAGCAGCTTGTCACCGCGCACTGAAGCTTTCTTT